This T cell receptor beta chain was observed in a study of beta chain features in type 1 diabetes. Overall study findings and caveats: All four CD4+ subsets from Type 1 diabetes patients carried moderately but significantly shorter TCRB CDR3s.

About this clone itself: Its antigen is as yet unknown.

The V gene end was trimmed by 8 bases and the J gene end by 3 bases; junction bases not matched to a gene: 7. CDR1 SNHLY and CDR2 FYNNEI come from the germline V gene. This CDR3 has 14 residues. Expressed TCRB transcripts were sequenced after all isolated RNA was converted to cDNA. Produced via immunoSEQ multiplex PCR; TCRdb's table is partial and in-frame only. The table shows around 130,000 clones, with roughly 15% occurring only once. Stem cell-like memory, regulatory, central memory and naive CD4+ cells were sorted via CD45RO/CCR7/CD25/CD127/CD95/CD27. The sequenced sample consisted of central memory CD4+ T cells from blood. This receptor was obtained from a man younger than 45 with type 1 diabetes. The genes are TRBV2 and TRBJ2-1, with TRBD1 matching over 7 bases. The CDR3 DNA reads TGTGCCAGCTTACAGGGGCGAGGCTACAATGAGCAGTTCTTC. Its protein is CASLQGRGYNEQFF.